This T cell receptor beta chain came from a study of blood T cell repertoires in COVID-19. Across the whole study: Sites across the United States, Italy and Spain contributed samples from acute and convalescent COVID-19. PBMCs, B-cell-depleted T cells, or T cells provided the cDNA or gDNA that made up the material.

As processed by the authors: For nucleated cells, counts were estimated from reference gene primer amplification. Repertoires were generated with immunoSEQ multiplex PCR, while TCRdb's copy carries only in-frame clones and drops some. The D gene and trimming were derived from the DNA, and the V and J assignments and clone size from that table. The sample consists of about 130,000 clones, about 84% of them appearing once. The CDR3 length is 15 residues. The trim removed 2 bases at V and 5 bases at J, leaving 6 bases unmatched. In germline, CDR1 is SGHAT, CDR2 FQNNGV. V and J are TRBV11-2 and TRBJ2-5; 9 positions match TRBD2. The receptor comes from a woman aged 55-70 years with acute or convalescent COVID-19. Material for sequencing was peripheral blood. CDR3 coding DNA: TGTGCCAGCAGCTTAATTGGTGCGGGAGGGGAGACCCAGTACTTC. This translates into CASSLIGAGGETQYF.